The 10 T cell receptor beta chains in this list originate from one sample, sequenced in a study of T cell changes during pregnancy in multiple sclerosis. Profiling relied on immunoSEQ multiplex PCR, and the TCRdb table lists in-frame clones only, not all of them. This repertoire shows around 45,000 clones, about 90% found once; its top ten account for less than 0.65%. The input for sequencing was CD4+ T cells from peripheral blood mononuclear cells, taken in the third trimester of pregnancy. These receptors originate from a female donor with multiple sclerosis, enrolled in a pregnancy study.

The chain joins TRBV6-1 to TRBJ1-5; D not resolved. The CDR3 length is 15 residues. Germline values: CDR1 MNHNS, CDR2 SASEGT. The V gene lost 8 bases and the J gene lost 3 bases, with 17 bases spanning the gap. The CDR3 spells CASEGGKKVNQPQHF. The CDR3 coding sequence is TGTGCCAGCGAGGGAGGGAAAAAAGTCAATCAGCCCCAGCATTTT.

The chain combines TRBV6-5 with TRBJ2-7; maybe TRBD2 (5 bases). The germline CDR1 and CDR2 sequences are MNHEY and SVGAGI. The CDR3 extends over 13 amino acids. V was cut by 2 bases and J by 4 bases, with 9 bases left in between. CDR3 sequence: CASSYHGEYEQYF. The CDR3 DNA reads TGTGCCAGCAGTTACCACGGGGAATACGAGCAGTACTTC.

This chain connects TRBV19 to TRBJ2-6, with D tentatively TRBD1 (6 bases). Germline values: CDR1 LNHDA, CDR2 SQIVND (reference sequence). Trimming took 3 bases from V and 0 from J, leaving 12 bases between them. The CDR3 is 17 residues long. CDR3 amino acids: CASSILRQVSGANVLTF. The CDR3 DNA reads TGTGCCAGTAGTATCCTGAGACAGGTCTCTGGGGCCAACGTCCTGACTTTC.

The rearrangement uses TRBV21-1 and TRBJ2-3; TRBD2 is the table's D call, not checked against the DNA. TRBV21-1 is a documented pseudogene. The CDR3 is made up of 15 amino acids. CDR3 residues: CASPKGSGGTDTQYF. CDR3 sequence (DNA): TGTGCCAGCCCCAAGGGTAGCGGGGGCACAGATACGCAGTATTTT.

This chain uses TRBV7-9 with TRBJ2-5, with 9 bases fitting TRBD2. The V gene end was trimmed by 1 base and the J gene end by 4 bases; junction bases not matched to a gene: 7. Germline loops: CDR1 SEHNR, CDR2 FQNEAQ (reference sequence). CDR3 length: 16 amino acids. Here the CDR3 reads CASSLGTLSGRETQYF. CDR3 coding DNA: TGTGCCAGCAGCTTAGGAACACTTAGCGGGAGAGAGACCCAGTACTTC.

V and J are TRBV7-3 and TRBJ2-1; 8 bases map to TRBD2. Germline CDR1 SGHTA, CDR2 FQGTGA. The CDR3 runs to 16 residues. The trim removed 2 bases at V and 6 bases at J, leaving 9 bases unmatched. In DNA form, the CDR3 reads TGTGCCAGCAGCTTACAAGCGGGAGTTCAGGGCAATGAGCAGTTCTTC. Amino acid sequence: CASSLQAGVQGNEQFF.

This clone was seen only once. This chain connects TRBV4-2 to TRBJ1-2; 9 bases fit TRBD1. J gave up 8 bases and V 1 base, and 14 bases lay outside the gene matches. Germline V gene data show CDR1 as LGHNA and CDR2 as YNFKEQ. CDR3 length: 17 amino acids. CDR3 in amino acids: CASSQGLTGTGFWGYTF. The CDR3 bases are TGTGCCAGCAGCCAAGGACTAACCGGGACAGGGTTTTGGGGCTACACCTTC.

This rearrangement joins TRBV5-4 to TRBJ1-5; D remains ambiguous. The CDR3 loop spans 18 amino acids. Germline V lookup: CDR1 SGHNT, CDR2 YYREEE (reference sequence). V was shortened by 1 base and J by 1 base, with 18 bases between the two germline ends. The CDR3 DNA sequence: TGTGCCAGCAGCTTGCCGGGAGGGTTTGGCCTAAGCAATCAGCCCCAGCATTTT. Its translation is CASSLPGGFGLSNQPQHF.

The CDR3, as DNA: TGTGCCAGCAGTTATAGCACCCCTCCAGGGCCAGCCGGAGCTTTCTTT. Its protein is CASSYSTPPGPAGAFF. The chain employs TRBV6-6 and TRBJ1-1; tentatively, D is TRBD1 (5 bases). The V gene lost 3 bases and the J gene lost 10 bases, with 24 bases spanning the gap. The CDR3 contains 16 residues. Germline V gives CDR1 MNHNY, CDR2 SVGAGI (reference sequence).

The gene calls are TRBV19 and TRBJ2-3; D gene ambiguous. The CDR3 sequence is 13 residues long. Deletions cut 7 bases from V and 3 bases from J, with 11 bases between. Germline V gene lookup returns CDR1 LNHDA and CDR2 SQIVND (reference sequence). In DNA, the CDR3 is TGTGCCAGTACCTACTCAAGAACAGATACGCAGTATTTT. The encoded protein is CASTYSRTDTQYF.